This T cell receptor (beta chain) originates from a study of blood T cell repertoires in COVID-19. Study at large: Whether acute or convalescent, the COVID-19 samples came from the United States, Italy and Spain. Sources were T cells, B-cell-depleted T cells, or PBMCs; the material itself was cDNA or gDNA.

In the original processing: Amplification from reference gene primers served as the basis for estimated nucleated cell counts. Sequencing used immunoSEQ multiplex PCR; TCRdb keeps in-frame clones, though not all of them. The V and J calls and clone size were taken over from that table, and D and trimming were inferred from the DNA. Among some 260,000 clones listed, approximately 88% were seen once. J was trimmed by 8 bases and V by 4 bases; bases with no gene match: 10. The CDR3 covers 14 residues. The germline CDR1 and CDR2 sequences are SEHNR and FQNEAQ (reference sequence). In its sample, this clone was seen a few times.

The chain recombines TRBV7-9 with TRBJ1-2; 7 bases match TRBD1. This receptor was obtained from a woman between 65 and 79 years old with COVID-19, enrolled during active disease. Sequences were obtained from peripheral blood. CDR3 sequence reads: CASSSSTGVRGYTF. In DNA, the CDR3 is TGTGCCAGCAGCTCCTCTACAGGGGTACGCGGCTACACCTTC.